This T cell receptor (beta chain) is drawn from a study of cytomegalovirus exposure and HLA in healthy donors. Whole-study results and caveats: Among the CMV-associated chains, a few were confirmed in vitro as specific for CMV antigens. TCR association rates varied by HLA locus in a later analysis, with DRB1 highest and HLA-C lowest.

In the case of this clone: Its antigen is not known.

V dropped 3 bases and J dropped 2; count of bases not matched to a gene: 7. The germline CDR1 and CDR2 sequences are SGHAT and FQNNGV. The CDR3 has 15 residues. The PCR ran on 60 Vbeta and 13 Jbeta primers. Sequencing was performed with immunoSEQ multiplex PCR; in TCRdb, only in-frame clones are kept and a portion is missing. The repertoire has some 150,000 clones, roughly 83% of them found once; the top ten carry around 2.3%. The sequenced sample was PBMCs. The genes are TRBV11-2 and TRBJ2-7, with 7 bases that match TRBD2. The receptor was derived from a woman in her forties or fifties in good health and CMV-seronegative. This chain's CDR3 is CASSFLGTTTYEQYF. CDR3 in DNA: TGTGCCAGCAGCTTCTTAGGGACTACTACCTACGAGCAGTACTTC.